This is a list of T cell receptor beta chains from one sample in a study of blood T cell repertoires in COVID-19. TCRdb's table, derived via immunoSEQ multiplex PCR, lists solely in-frame clones and lacks some. Altogether about 320,000 clones are present, under 90% being singletons, with the ten largest covering 8% to 13%. The sample was PBMCs or T cells enriched from blood (not recorded which). The source of these receptors is a woman between 18 and 30 years old who had recovered from COVID-19. CDR3s include the opening cysteine and the closing phenylalanine or tryptophan. D genes are given only for firm matches.

>TRBD1|18|TRBV4-2|TRBJ2-4
TGTGCCAGCAGCCTAAACCCAGGGGGCGCGATGGCCAAAAACATTCAGTACTTC
CASSLNPGGAMAKNIQYF
>NA|15|TRBV5-1|TRBJ1-2
TGCGCCAGCAGCTTCACAGGCCCTCTTAACTATGGCTACACCTTC
CASSFTGPLNYGYTF
>TRBD1|16|TRBV11-3|TRBJ1-5
TGTGCCAGCAGCCCGGATAGGCAGGGGGCGTCTCAGCCCCAGCATTTT
CASSPDRQGASQPQHF
>NA|12|TRBV12-3/TRBV12-4|TRBJ1-1
TGTGCCAGCAGAAATGGACAATTAAGAGCTTTCTTT
CASRNGQLRAFF
>TRBD1|16|TRBV2|TRBJ2-7
TGTGCCAGCAGTGAACTTGCCGGGACAGGGGTCGACGAGCAGTACTTC
CASSELAGTGVDEQYF
>NA|16|TRBV6-1|TRBJ1-1
TGTGCCAGCAGTGAGCCATTTAGACAGATAAGGACTGAAGCTTTCTTT
CASSEPFRQIRTEAFF
>TRBD1|12|TRBV30|TRBJ1-1
TGTGCCTGGAGTGTACAAAAGGGACAGGCTTTCTTT
CAWSVQKGQAFF
>TRBD1|15|TRBV28|TRBJ1-2
TGTGCCAGCAGTTTAGGCGGACAGGGGAACTATGGCTACACCTTC
CASSLGGQGNYGYTF
>NA|14|TRBV5-1|TRBJ1-1
TGCGCCAGCAGCTTGGGTAGCGGGAACACTGAAGCTTTCTTT
CASSLGSGNTEAFF
>TRBD1|12|TRBV2|TRBJ1-2
TGTGCCAGCAGTATCAGGGGGCCTGGCTACACCTTC
CASSIRGPGYTF
>TRBD1|16|TRBV13|TRBJ1-3
TGTGCCAGCAGTGCGGGGGACAGGGGCCGAGGAAACACCATATATTTT
CASSAGDRGRGNTIYF